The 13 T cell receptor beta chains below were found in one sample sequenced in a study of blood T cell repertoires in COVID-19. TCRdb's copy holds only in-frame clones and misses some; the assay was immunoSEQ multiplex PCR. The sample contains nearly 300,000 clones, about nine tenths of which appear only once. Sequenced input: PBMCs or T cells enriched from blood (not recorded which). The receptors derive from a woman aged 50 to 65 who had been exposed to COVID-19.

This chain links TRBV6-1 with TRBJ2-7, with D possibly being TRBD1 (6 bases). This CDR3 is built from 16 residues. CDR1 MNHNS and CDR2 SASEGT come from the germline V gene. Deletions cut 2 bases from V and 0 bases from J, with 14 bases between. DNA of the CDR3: TGTGCCAGCAGTGAAATACAGGGTGGATACTCCTACGAGCAGTACTTC. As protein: CASSEIQGGYSYEQYF.

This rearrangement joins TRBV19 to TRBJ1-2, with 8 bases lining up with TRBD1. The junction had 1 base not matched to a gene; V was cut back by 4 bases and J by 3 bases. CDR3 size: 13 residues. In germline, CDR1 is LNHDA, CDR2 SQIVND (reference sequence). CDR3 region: CASSTTGDYGYTF. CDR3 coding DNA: TGTGCCAGTAGTACGACAGGGGACTATGGCTACACCTTC. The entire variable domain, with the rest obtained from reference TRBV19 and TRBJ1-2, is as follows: DGGITQSPKYLFRKEGQNVTLSCEQNLNHDAMYWYRQDPGQGLRLIYYSQIVNDFQKGDIAEGYSVSREKKESFPLTVTSAQKNPTAFYLCASSTTGDYGYTFGSGTRLTVV.

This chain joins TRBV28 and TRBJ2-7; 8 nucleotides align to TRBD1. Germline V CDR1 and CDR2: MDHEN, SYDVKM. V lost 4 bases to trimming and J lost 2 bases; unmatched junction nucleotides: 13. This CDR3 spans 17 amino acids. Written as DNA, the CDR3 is TGTGCCAGCAGTTCCCTCGCGAGTGACAGGGGACCCTACGAGCAGTACTTC. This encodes CASSSLASDRGPYEQYF.

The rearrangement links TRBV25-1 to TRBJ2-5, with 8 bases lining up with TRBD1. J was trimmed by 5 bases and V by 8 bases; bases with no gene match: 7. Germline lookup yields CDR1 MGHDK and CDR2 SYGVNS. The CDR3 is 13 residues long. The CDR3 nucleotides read TGTGCCAGCGGCTTCCGGACAGGGGAGACCCAGTACTTC. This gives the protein CASGFRTGETQYF.

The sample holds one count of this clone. The CDR3 nucleotides are TGTGCCAGCAGCCAAGGAACCGGCTTGCGGGGGGGCCCAGATACGCAGTATTTT. Protein product: CASSQGTGLRGGPDTQYF. This chain uses TRBV3-1 (or the pseudogene TRBV3-2) with TRBJ2-3; 9 bases agree with TRBD2. V trimming: 1 base; J trimming: 4 bases; junction bases outside the gene matches: 12. This CDR3 is built from 18 residues. Per the germline V gene, CDR1 is LGHDT and CDR2 is YNNKEL (reference sequence).

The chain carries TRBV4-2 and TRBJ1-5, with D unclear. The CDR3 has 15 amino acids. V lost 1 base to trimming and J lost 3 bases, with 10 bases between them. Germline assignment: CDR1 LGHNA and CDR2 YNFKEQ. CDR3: CASSQGQAINQPQHF. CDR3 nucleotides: TGTGCCAGCAGCCAAGGGCAGGCGATCAATCAGCCCCAGCATTTT.

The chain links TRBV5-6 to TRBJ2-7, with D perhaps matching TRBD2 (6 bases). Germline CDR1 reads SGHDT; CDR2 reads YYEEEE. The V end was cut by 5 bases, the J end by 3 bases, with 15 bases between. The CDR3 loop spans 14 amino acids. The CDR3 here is CASRVTGTHYEQYF. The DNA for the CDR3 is TGTGCCAGCAGGGTCACCGGGACTCACTACGAGCAGTACTTC.

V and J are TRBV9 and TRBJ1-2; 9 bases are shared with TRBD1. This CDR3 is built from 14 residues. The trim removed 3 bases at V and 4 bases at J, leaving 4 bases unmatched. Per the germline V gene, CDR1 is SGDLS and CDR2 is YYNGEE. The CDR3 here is CASSATGGPYGYTF. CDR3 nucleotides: TGTGCCAGCAGCGCGACAGGGGGTCCCTATGGCTACACCTTC.

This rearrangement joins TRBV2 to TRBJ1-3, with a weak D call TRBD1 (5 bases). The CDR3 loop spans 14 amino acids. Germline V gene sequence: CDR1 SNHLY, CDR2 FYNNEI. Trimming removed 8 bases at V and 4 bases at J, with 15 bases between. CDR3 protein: CASPTEGVGNTIYF. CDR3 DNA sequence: TGTGCCAGCCCGACAGAAGGGGTCGGAAACACCATATATTTT.

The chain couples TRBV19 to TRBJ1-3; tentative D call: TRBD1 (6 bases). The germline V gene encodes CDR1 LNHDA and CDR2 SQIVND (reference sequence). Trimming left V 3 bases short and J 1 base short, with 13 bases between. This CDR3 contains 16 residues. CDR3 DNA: TGTGCCAGTAGTATGGACCACAGGGTTTCTGGAAACACCATATATTTT. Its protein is CASSMDHRVSGNTIYF.

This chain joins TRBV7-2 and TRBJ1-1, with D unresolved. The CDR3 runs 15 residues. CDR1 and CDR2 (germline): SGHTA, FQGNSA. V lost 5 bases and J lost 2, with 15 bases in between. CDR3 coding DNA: TGTGCCAGCAGCCCATCGCGGAACCCAAACACTGAAGCTTTCTTT. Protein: CASSPSRNPNTEAFF.

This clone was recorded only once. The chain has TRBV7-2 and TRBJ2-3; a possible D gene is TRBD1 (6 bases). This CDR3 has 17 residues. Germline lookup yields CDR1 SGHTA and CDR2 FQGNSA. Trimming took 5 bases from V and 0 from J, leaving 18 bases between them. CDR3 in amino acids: CASSKDRNLISTDTQYF. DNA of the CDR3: TGTGCCAGCAGCAAGGACAGAAACCTGATTAGCACAGATACGCAGTATTTT. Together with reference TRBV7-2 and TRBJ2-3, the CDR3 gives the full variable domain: GAGVSQSPSNKVTEKGKDVELRCDPISGHTALYWYRQSLGQGLEFLIYFQGNSAPDKSGLPSDRFSAERTGGSVSTLTIQRTQQEDSAVYLCASSKDRNLISTDTQYFGPGTRLTVL.

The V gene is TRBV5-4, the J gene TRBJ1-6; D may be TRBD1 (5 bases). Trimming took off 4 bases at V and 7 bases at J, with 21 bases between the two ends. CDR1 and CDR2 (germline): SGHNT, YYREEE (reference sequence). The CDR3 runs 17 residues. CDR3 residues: CASSAGRGVTSNSPLHF. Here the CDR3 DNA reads TGTGCCAGCAGCGCGGGAAGGGGAGTTACTTCAAATTCACCCCTCCACTTT.